A selection of T cell receptor beta chains follows, all from one sample in a study of shared T cell receptors in the human thymus. TCRdb keeps only in-frame clones here, not all; method: immunoSEQ multiplex PCR. The sample includes approximately 660,000 clones, approximately 87% seen only once; the top ten take 0.008% to 0.011%. This sample also belongs to another study, concerning human thymus T cells.

Sequencing was carried out using thymocytes. These receptor sequences come from a boy under two years old with a congenital heart defect. The CDR3 runs from the conserved cysteine through the conserved F or W. D genes are given only for firm matches. Part of the rows lack a size; the others show once, few, many or a class for expanded clones.

V gene,D gene,clone size,J gene,CDR3 protein,CDR3 DNA
TRBV29-1,TRBD1,NA,TRBJ2-7,CSVEDRNGYEQYF,TGCAGCGTTGAGGACAGGAACGGCTACGAGCAGTACTTC
TRBV7-9,TRBD2,NA,TRBJ2-1,CASSSHGLREGHNEQFF,TGTGCCAGCAGCTCCCATGGTCTGAGGGAGGGCCACAATGAGCAGTTCTTC
TRBV7-8,TRBD1,NA,TRBJ2-7,CASSSTTIRTGLYEQYF,TGTGCCAGCAGCTCAACCACTATAAGGACAGGGCTCTACGAGCAGTACTTC
TRBV27,TRBD1,once,TRBJ2-7,CASSPQDRGDEQYF,TGTGCCAGCAGTCCTCAGGACAGGGGTGACGAGCAGTACTTC
TRBV6-1,TRBD1,NA,TRBJ1-5,CASSEAAQGYGGNQPQHF,TGTGCCAGCAGTGAAGCTGCACAGGGGTACGGAGGCAATCAGCCCCAGCATTTT
TRBV30,TRBD2,NA,TRBJ2-1,CAWTGTSGSGTYNEQFF,TGTGCCTGGACCGGGACTAGCGGGAGCGGGACCTACAATGAGCAGTTCTTC
TRBV6-1,NA,NA,TRBJ2-2,CASSEGAPGELFF,TGTGCCAGCAGTGAGGGCGCCCCCGGGGAGCTGTTTTTT
TRBV20-1,NA,once,TRBJ2-3,CRTGTSDTQYF,TGCAGGACCGGGACTTCAGATACGCAGTATTTT
TRBV27,TRBD1,NA,TRBJ1-1,CASSFASRTGDTEAFF,TGTGCCAGCAGTTTTGCCTCCCGGACAGGGGACACTGAAGCTTTCTTT
TRBV19,NA,once,TRBJ1-5,CASSSPLWRNQPQHF,TGTGCCAGTAGTAGCCCCCTTTGGCGGAATCAGCCCCAGCATTTT
TRBV6-1,TRBD2,NA,TRBJ2-7,CASSEGTSGSAYEQYF,TGTGCCAGCAGTGAAGGGACTAGCGGGAGTGCCTACGAGCAGTACTTC
TRBV11-2,TRBD2,NA,TRBJ2-7,CASSQSTGLADAREQYF,TGTGCCAGCAGCCAATCGACGGGACTAGCGGACGCTAGAGAGCAGTACTTC
TRBV29-1,TRBD1,NA,TRBJ1-4,CSVRNRGATNEKLFF,TGCAGCGTCCGGAACAGGGGGGCAACTAATGAAAAACTGTTTTTT
TRBV11-3,TRBD1,NA,TRBJ2-4,CASSPTSTGKNIQYF,TGTGCCAGCAGCCCAACCTCGACAGGGAAAAACATTCAGTACTTC
TRBV27,NA,NA,TRBJ2-3,CASSLRGLTDTQYF,TGTGCCAGCAGCCTCCGAGGGCTCACAGATACGCAGTATTTT
TRBV28,NA,NA,TRBJ2-3,CASSSDEGLDTQYF,TGTGCCAGCAGCTCGGATGAGGGTTTGGATACGCAGTATTTT
TRBV7-9,TRBD1,NA,TRBJ1-1,CASSLVGTGLSLNTEAFF,TGTGCCAGCAGCTTAGTGGGGACAGGCCTAAGCTTGAACACTGAAGCTTTCTTT
TRBV4-2,NA,NA,TRBJ1-2,CASSQTLTGTGYTF,TGTGCCAGCAGCCAAACCCTGACAGGCACTGGCTACACCTTC
TRBV6-1,NA,NA,TRBJ2-7,CASSEFRGGYEQYF,TGTGCCAGCAGTGAATTCAGGGGTGGGTACGAGCAGTACTTC
TRBV2,NA,NA,TRBJ2-5,CARGTPELRTQYF,TGTGCCCGAGGGACTCCAGAGTTACGTACCCAGTACTTC
TRBV27,NA,few,TRBJ1-1,CASSLTPRLPLGAFF,TGTGCCAGCAGTTTAACCCCCCGCCTGCCACTTGGAGCTTTCTTT
TRBV6-1,TRBD1,NA,TRBJ1-1,CASTPTGGPRAFF,TGTGCCAGCACTCCGACAGGGGGTCCGCGTGCTTTCTTT